Shown below are 27 T cell receptor beta chains from a single sample sequenced in a study of blood T cell repertoires in COVID-19 (dated by TCRdb to 2020 to 2021). The library was produced with the immunoSEQ multiplex PCR assay. TCRdb holds this immuneACCESS table with in-frame rearrangements only. Some clones are missing; in checked studies, unresolved V genes explain under half, and the rest has no known cause. The sample yields 330,000 or so clones; around 90% were counted once. The ten top clones hold about 5% of the sample. Sequenced input: PBMCs or T cells enriched from blood (not recorded which). Receptor source: a man aged 25 to 40 who had recovered from COVID-19.

The J gene is TRBJ2-7, the V gene TRBV5-4; 10 bases match TRBD2. Germline V gives CDR1 SGHNT, CDR2 YYREEE (reference sequence). This CDR3 spans 18 amino acids. The ends lost 4 bases at V and 2 bases at J; junction bases unmatched: 15. The CDR3 region has the DNA TGTGCCAGCAGCCGGGGGCCTAGCGGGGGCCTCGGTACCTACGAGCAGTACTTC. Translated: CASSRGPSGGLGTYEQYF.

The chain is built from TRBV19 and TRBJ1-2; no definite D call. Germline assignment: CDR1 LNHDA and CDR2 SQIVND (reference sequence). This CDR3 spans 16 amino acids. V lost 6 bases, J lost 2 bases, and 19 bases lay in between. The chain's CDR3 is CASRRHQGGVNYGYTF. The CDR3 nucleotides read TGTGCCAGTAGAAGACACCAAGGAGGCGTCAACTATGGCTACACCTTC.

This chain connects TRBV28 to TRBJ2-7; 11 nucleotides align to TRBD1. This CDR3 is 20 amino acids long. V dropped 6 bases and J dropped 2; count of bases not matched to a gene: 21. Germline V lookup: CDR1 MDHEN, CDR2 SYDVKM. The CDR3 here is CASSTSLGQGVSLWPYEQYF. The CDR3 nucleotides read TGTGCCAGCAGCACGAGCCTGGGACAGGGGGTCAGTTTATGGCCCTACGAGCAGTACTTC.

In this sample, this clone turned up once. V gene TRBV5-1 combines with J gene TRBJ1-2; perhaps TRBD1 as D (6 bases). Trimming stripped 5 bases from V and 0 bases from J, with 11 bases between. Per germline, CDR1 SGHRS and CDR2 YFSETQ. The CDR3 is 14 amino acids. CDR3 sequence reads: CASSEGEANYGYTF. CDR3 DNA: TGCGCCAGCAGTGAGGGGGAAGCTAACTATGGCTACACCTTC.

This clone was detected once. The chain employs TRBV27 and TRBJ1-5; D gene uncertain. V was shortened by 3 bases and J by 3 bases, with 9 bases between the two germline ends. CDR1 is MNHEY, CDR2 SMNVEV, per germline (reference sequence). The CDR3 length is 14 residues. CDR3 sequence: CASSFSRFNQPQHF. The CDR3 DNA follows: TGTGCCAGCAGTTTTTCACGGTTCAATCAGCCCCAGCATTTT.

This sequence joins TRBV2 and TRBJ2-7, with D perhaps matching TRBD2 (6 bases). CDR3 length equals 11 residues. The V gene's germline CDR1 is SNHLY and CDR2 FYNNEI. Trimming cost V 5 bases and J 6 bases, with 8 bases left between them. The CDR3 sequence is CASSMGGEQYF. The CDR3 DNA reads TGTGCCAGCAGTATGGGGGGCGAGCAGTACTTC.

This clone was seen only a few times. This rearrangement joins TRBV30 to TRBJ2-2; 8 bases fit TRBD1. With 2 bases clipped from V and 1 base from J, the junction kept 18 bases outside the gene matches. This CDR3 comprises 20 residues. Germline V gene sequence: CDR1 GTSNPN, CDR2 SVGIG (reference sequence). This chain's CDR3 is CAWSLSIFTAGGRNTGELFF. CDR3 bases: TGTGCCTGGAGTTTATCTATTTTCACCGCAGGGGGCAGGAACACCGGGGAGCTGTTTTTT.

The V gene is TRBV4-1, the J gene TRBJ2-3, with TRBD1 as a possible D gene (5 bases). The CDR3 contains 16 residues. The germline V gene encodes CDR1 MGHRA and CDR2 YSYEKL. With 3 bases removed from V and 0 bases from J, the gap between germline ends came to 13 bases. The CDR3 loop reads CASSQGWTPSTDTQYF. CDR3 DNA: TGCGCCAGCAGCCAGGGGTGGACACCCAGCACAGATACGCAGTATTTT.

CDR3 DNA sequence: TGTGCCAGCAGCTCGCGACCCCAAGGAGGGGCGGGCGGGGAGCTGTTTTTT. Translation: CASSSRPQGGAGGELFF. The rearrangement links TRBV5-4 to TRBJ2-2, with D possibly matching TRBD2 (6 bases). V was trimmed by 3 bases and J by 7 bases, leaving 22 bases between them. CDR1 SGHNT and CDR2 YYREEE come from the germline V gene (reference sequence). This CDR3 is 17 amino acids long.

A single count supports this clone. The CDR3 bases are TGTGCCAGCAGTGACAGGGGGCGATACGAGCAGTACTTC. It codes for CASSDRGRYEQYF. The chain is built from TRBV2 and TRBJ2-7; 8 nucleotides agree with TRBD1. The CDR3 spans 13 residues. The V and J ends lost 3 bases and 4 bases, in that order; junction bases with no gene match: 2. CDR1 and CDR2 (germline): SNHLY, FYNNEI.

The rearrangement uses TRBV21-1 and TRBJ2-4; the table's D gene call, TRBD2, was not cross checked with the DNA. TRBV21-1 constitutes a pseudogene. This CDR3 is built from 16 residues. The CDR3 here is CASSKALGGTKNIQYF. The CDR3 DNA sequence: TGTGCCAGCAGCAAAGCGTTAGGAGGGACCAAAAACATTCAGTACTTC.

The chain links TRBV3-1 (or the pseudogene TRBV3-2) to TRBJ2-3; D remains unclear. Trimming took 2 bases from V and 0 from J, leaving 15 bases between them. Germline lookup yields CDR1 LGHDT and CDR2 YNNKEL (reference sequence). The CDR3 runs 17 residues. Here the CDR3 reads CASSQRLLVPSTDTQYF. Written as DNA, the CDR3 is TGTGCCAGCAGCCAACGGTTGCTGGTGCCTAGCACAGATACGCAGTATTTT.

This sequence joins TRBV5-1 and TRBJ2-2; 8 bases are shared with TRBD1. CDR3 length equals 15 residues. V lost 4 bases to trimming and J lost 5 bases; unmatched junction nucleotides: 7. Germline CDR1 reads SGHRS; CDR2 reads YFSETQ. CDR3 in DNA: TGCGCCAGCAGCACTGTCGGACAGGGTACCGGGGAGCTGTTTTTT. This encodes CASSTVGQGTGELFF.

For the CDR3, the DNA is TGTGCCAGCCATACTATGGTCTCCCCCACGACCTACGAGCAGTACTTC. This codes for CASHTMVSPTTYEQYF. V gene TRBV28 combines with J gene TRBJ2-7, with D unresolved. The CDR3 has 16 residues. Trimming removed 8 bases from V and 2 bases from J, with 22 bases in between. Germline CDR1 MDHEN, CDR2 SYDVKM.

The chain is built from TRBV19 and TRBJ1-4; the D is unclear. Per germline, CDR1 LNHDA and CDR2 SQIVND (reference sequence). The CDR3 covers 16 residues. V was shortened by 3 bases and J by 4 bases, with 15 bases between the two germline ends. The CDR3 bases are TGTGCCAGTAGTATCGAAAGAGAGCGGGGTAATGAAAAACTGTTTTTT. This sequence encodes CASSIERERGNEKLFF.

The chain recombines TRBV19 with TRBJ2-5; TRBD2 aligns across 11 bases. V dropped 3 bases and J dropped 5; count of bases not matched to a gene: 8. The CDR3 covers 16 residues. CDR1 LNHDA and CDR2 SQIVND come from the germline V gene (reference sequence). CDR3 in amino acids: CASSISSGGAWETQYF. In nucleotides, the CDR3 is TGTGCCAGTAGTATTAGTAGCGGGGGGGCCTGGGAGACCCAGTACTTC.

The gene calls are TRBV5-6 and TRBJ1-4; no reliable D call. Germline CDR1 and CDR2: SGHDT and YYEEEE. V lost 0 bases to trimming and J lost 7 bases, with 4 bases between them. The CDR3 loop spans 12 amino acids. The CDR3 region is CASSLDSEKLFF. DNA of the CDR3: TGTGCCAGCAGCTTGGACAGTGAAAAACTGTTTTTT.

This clone came up once. The chain is built from TRBV28 and TRBJ1-2, with 12 bases that match TRBD1. V was pared by 7 bases and J by 4 bases, with 7 bases of the junction left unmatched. Germline V gives CDR1 MDHEN, CDR2 SYDVKM. The CDR3 is made up of 15 amino acids. Here the CDR3 DNA reads TGTGCCAGCACCCAGGGGACAGGGGGCTTCTATGGCTACACCTTC. As protein: CASTQGTGGFYGYTF.

This clone has only one observation. The V call is TRBV6-5, the J call TRBJ1-1, with 7 bases identical to TRBD1. The V segment lost 1 base and the J segment 2 bases; nucleotides outside the gene matches: 4. Germline-derived CDR1 and CDR2 are MNHEY and SVGAGI. The CDR3 extends over 15 amino acids. Written as DNA, the CDR3 is TGTGCCAGCAGTTACTTGTCAGGGGGTAACACTGAAGCTTTCTTT. This codes for CASSYLSGGNTEAFF.

This sequence joins TRBV9 and TRBJ1-1; TRBD1 matches at 11 bases. Trimming cost V 0 bases and J 12 bases; bases outside gene matches: 4. The CDR3 extends over 13 amino acids. CDR1 is SGDLS, CDR2 YYNGEE, per germline. The CDR3 DNA sequence: TGTGCCAGCAGCGTAGCTGGGACAGGGGGGACTTTCTTT. The encoded protein is CASSVAGTGGTFF.

V is TRBV6-5 and J is TRBJ2-7; D possibly corresponds to TRBD1 (6 bases). Germline V gene data show CDR1 as MNHEY and CDR2 as SVGAGI. This CDR3 is 13 amino acids long. V lost 6 bases, J lost 2 bases, and 11 bases lay in between. For the CDR3, the DNA is TGTGCCAGCAGAGAGGACAGCACCTACGAGCAGTACTTC. Translated, it gives CASREDSTYEQYF.

V and J are TRBV15 and TRBJ2-2, with 7 positions matching TRBD1. After removal of 2 bases from V and 5 bases from J, the junction contained 8 bases not matched to a gene. This CDR3 is built from 16 residues. Germline lookup yields CDR1 LNHNV and CDR2 YYDKDF (reference sequence). CDR3: CATSRPDRARTGELFF. The CDR3 DNA follows: TGTGCCACCAGCAGACCCGACAGGGCGCGGACCGGGGAGCTGTTTTTT. Drawing the rest from reference TRBV15 and TRBJ2-2, the complete variable domain is DAMVIQNPRYQVTQFGKPVTLSCSQTLNHNVMYWYQQKSSQAPKLLFHYYDKDFNNEADTPDNFQSRRPNTSFCFLDIRSPGLGDTAMYLCATSRPDRARTGELFFGEGSRLTVL.

V gene TRBV19 combines with J gene TRBJ2-2; 11 bases are a match to TRBD1. Trimming removed 4 bases from V and 5 bases from J; junction bases left unmatched: 6. The CDR3 consists of 16 residues. In germline, CDR1 is LNHDA, CDR2 SQIVND (reference sequence). CDR3 protein: CASSSGQGAGTGELFF. CDR3 DNA sequence: TGTGCCAGTAGTAGCGGACAGGGGGCGGGTACCGGGGAGCTGTTTTTT.

The chain employs TRBV7-9 and TRBJ2-7, with a tentative D call TRBD1 (6 bases). This CDR3 has 14 residues. V lost 5 bases to trimming and J lost 5 bases, with 16 bases between them. Germline V gene sequence: CDR1 SEHNR, CDR2 FQNEAQ (reference sequence). The CDR3 sequence is CASSPTTGFNEQYF. In DNA, the CDR3 is TGTGCCAGCAGCCCGACAACAGGGTTCAACGAGCAGTACTTC.

The CDR3 protein is CASRLQVRGNTIYF. For the CDR3, the DNA is TGTGCCAGCAGGTTACAGGTTAGGGGAAACACCATATATTTT. This sequence joins TRBV28 and TRBJ1-3, with D possibly being TRBD1 (5 bases). V gave up 6 bases and J gave up 4 bases, with 13 bases separating them. CDR3 size: 14 residues. Germline CDR1 reads MDHEN; CDR2 reads SYDVKM.

The rearrangement joins TRBV6-1 to TRBJ2-1; 11 bases line up with TRBD2. This CDR3 spans 16 amino acids. J was trimmed by 10 bases and V by 2 bases; bases with no gene match: 10. Looked up from germline, CDR1 is MNHNS and CDR2 is SASEGT. The CDR3 nucleotides are TGTGCCAGCAGTGAACGGTCTAGCGGGGGGCTCGGGGAGCAGTTCTTC. It yields the protein CASSERSSGGLGEQFF.

The chain combines TRBV28 with TRBJ1-1; TRBD1 aligns across 7 bases. J lost 0 bases, V lost 6 bases, and 7 bases had no gene match. CDR1 MDHEN and CDR2 SYDVKM come from the germline V gene. The CDR3 totals 15 residues. The CDR3 loop reads CASSRQGRVNTEAFF. CDR3 sequence (DNA): TGTGCCAGCAGCCGACAGGGAAGGGTGAACACTGAAGCTTTCTTT.